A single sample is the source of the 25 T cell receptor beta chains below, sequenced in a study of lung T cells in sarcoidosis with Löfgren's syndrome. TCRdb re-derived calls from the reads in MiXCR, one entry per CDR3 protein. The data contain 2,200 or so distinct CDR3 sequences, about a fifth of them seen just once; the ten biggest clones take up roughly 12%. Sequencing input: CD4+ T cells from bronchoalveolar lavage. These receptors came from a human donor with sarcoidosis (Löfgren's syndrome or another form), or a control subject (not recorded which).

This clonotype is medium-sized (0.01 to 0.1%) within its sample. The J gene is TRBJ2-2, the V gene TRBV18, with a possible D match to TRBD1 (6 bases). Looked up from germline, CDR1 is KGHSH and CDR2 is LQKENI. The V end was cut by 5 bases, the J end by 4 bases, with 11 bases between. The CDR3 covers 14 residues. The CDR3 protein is CASSAQGGTGELFF. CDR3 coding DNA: TGTGCCAGCTCAGCACAGGGCGGCACCGGGGAGCTGTTTTTT.

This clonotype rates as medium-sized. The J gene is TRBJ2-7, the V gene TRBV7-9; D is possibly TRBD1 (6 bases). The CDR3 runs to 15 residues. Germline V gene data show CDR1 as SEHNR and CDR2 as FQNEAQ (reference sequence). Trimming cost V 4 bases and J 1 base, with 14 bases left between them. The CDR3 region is CASSSDRIFSYEQYF. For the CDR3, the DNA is TGTGCCAGCAGCTCAGACAGGATATTTTCCTACGAGCAGTACTTC. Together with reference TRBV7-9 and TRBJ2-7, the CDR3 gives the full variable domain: DTGVSQNPRHKITKRGQNVTFRCDPISEHNRLYWYRQTLGQGPEFLTYFQNEAQLEKSRLLSDRFSAERPKGSFSTLEIQRTEQGDSAMYLCASSSDRIFSYEQYFGPGTRLTVT.

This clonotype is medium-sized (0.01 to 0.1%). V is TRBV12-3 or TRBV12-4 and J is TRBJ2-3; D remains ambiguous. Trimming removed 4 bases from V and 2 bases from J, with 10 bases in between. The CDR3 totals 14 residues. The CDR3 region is CASSSHRDTDTQYF. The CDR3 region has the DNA TGTGCCAGCAGTTCTCACCGAGACACAGATACGCAGTATTTT.

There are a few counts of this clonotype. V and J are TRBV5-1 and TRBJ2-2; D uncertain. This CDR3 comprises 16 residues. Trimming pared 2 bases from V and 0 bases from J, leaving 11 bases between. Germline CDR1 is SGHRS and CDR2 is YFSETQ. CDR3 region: CASSLGRSANTGELFF. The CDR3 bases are TGCGCCAGCAGCTTAGGGCGGAGCGCGAACACCGGGGAGCTGTTTTTT.

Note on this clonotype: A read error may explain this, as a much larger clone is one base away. The CDR3: CSIRTVIDTQYF. DNA of the CDR3: TGCAGCATTAGGACAGTCATAGATACGCAGTATTTT. The chain is built from TRBV29-1 and TRBJ2-3; D is perhaps TRBD1 (6 bases). CDR1 is SQVTM and CDR2 is ANQGSEA in the germline V gene. The CDR3 runs 12 residues. Deletions cut 8 bases from V and 5 bases from J, with 14 bases between.

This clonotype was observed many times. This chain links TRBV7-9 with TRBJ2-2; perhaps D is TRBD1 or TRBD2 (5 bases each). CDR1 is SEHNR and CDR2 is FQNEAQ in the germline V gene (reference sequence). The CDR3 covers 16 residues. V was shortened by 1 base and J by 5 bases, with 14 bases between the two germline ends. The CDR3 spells CASSLVPGTGTGELFF. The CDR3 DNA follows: TGTGCCAGCAGCTTAGTGCCGGGGACGGGGACCGGGGAGCTGTTTTTT.

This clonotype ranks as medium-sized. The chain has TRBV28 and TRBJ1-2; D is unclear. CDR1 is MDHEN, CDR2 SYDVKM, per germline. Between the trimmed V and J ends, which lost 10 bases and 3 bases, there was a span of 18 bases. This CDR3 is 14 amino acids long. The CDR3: CATAPGNWDYGYTF. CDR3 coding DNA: TGTGCCACCGCTCCTGGAAACTGGGACTATGGCTACACCTTC.

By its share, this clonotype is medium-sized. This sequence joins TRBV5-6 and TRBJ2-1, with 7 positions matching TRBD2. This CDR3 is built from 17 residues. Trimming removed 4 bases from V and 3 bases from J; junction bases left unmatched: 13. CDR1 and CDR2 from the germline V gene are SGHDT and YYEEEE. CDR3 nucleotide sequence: TGTGCCAGCAGCCTCTCCTCCGGGACTAACCGCTACAATGAGCAGTTCTTC. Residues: CASSLSSGTNRYNEQFF.

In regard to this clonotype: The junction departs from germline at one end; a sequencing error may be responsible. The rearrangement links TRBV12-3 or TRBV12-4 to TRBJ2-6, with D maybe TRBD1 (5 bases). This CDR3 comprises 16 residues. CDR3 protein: CASSLAGNSGAYVPTF. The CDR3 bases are TGTGCCAGCAGTTTAGCAGGGAACTCTGGGGCCTACGTCCCGACTTTC.

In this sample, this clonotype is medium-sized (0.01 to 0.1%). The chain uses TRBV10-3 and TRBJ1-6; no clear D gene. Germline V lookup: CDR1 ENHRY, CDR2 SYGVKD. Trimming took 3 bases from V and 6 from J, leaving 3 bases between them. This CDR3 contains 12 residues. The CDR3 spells CAISDANSPLHF. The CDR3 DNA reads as TGTGCCATCAGTGATGCTAATTCACCCCTCCACTTT.

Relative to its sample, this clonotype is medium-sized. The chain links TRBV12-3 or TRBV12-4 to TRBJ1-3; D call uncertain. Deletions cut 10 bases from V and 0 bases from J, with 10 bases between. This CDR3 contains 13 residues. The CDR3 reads CATLSSSGNTIYF. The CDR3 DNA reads TGTGCCACTCTCAGTAGCTCTGGAAACACCATATATTTT.

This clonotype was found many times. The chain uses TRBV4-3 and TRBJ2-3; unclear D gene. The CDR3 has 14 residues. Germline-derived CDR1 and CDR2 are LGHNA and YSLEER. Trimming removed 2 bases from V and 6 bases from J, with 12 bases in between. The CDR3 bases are TGCGCCAGCAGCCAAAACCGGGCCGCGGATACGCAGTATTTT. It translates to CASSQNRAADTQYF.

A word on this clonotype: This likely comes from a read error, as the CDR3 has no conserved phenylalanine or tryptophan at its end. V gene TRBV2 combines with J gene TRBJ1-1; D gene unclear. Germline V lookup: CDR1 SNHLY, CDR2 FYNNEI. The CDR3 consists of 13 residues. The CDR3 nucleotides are TGTACCAGCAGTGAAGAACGAAGCACTGAAGCTTTCTCT. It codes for CTSSEERSTEAFS.

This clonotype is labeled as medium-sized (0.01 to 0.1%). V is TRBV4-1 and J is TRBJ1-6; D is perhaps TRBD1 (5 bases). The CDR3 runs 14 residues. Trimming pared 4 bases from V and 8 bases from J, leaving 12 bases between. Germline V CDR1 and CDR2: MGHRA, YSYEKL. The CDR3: CASSLQGRDSPLHF. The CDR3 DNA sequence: TGCGCCAGCAGCCTCCAGGGTCGCGATTCACCCCTCCACTTT.

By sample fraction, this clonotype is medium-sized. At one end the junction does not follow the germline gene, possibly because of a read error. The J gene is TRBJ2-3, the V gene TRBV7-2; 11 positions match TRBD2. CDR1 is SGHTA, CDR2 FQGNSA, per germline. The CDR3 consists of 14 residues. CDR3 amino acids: CASSLAGGSDTQYF. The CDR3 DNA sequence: TGTGCCAGCAGCCTAGCGGGGGGATCGGATACGCAGTATTTT.

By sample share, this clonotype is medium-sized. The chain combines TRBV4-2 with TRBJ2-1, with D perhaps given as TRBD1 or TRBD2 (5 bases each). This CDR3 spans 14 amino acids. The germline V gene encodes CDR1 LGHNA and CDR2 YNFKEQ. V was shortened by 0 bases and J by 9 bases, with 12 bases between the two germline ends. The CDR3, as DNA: TGTGCCAGCAGCCAAGAAAGGGGAGTATCTGAGCAGTTCTTC. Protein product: CASSQERGVSEQFF.

The CDR3, as DNA: TGTGCCAGCAGTGACCGAGACAGGGGGCATGGCTACACCTTC. It is translated as CASSDRDRGHGYTF. This rearrangement joins TRBV7-2 to TRBJ1-2, with TRBD1 identical over 10 bases. With 6 bases clipped from V and 6 bases from J, the junction kept 7 bases outside the gene matches. CDR1 and CDR2 from the germline V gene are SGHTA and FQGNSA. The CDR3 contains 14 residues.

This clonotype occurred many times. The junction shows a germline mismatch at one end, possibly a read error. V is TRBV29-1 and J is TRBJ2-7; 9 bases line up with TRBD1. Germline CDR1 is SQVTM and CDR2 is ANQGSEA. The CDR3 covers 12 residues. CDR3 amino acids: CSVGGQGYDQYF. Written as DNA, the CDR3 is TGCAGCGTTGGGGGACAGGGTTACGATCAGTACTTC.

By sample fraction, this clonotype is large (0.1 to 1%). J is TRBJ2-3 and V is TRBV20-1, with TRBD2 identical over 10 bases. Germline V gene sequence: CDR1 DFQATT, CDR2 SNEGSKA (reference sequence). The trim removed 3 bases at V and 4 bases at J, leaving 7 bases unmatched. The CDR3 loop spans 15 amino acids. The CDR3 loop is CSASLSGGAADTQYF. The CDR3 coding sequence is TGCAGTGCTAGTCTCAGCGGGGGGGCAGCAGATACGCAGTATTTT.

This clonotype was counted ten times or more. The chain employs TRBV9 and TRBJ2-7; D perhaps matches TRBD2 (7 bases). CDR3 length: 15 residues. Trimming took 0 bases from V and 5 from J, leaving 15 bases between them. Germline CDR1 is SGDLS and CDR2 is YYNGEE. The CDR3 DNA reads TGTGCCAGCAGCGTAGCAGGAGGGGGGGCCGACGAGCAGTACTTC. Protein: CASSVAGGGADEQYF.

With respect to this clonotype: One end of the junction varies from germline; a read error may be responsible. CDR3 DNA: TGTGCCGGCAGTGTGTTTGCAGGAATGGATACGCAGCATTTT. This encodes CAGSVFAGMDTQHF. The chain has TRBV6-1 and TRBJ2-3; D unresolved. The last part of the DNA fits TRBJ1-5 better; the J call may be wrong. Germline V lookup: CDR1 MNHNS, CDR2 SASEGT. The CDR3 runs to 14 residues.

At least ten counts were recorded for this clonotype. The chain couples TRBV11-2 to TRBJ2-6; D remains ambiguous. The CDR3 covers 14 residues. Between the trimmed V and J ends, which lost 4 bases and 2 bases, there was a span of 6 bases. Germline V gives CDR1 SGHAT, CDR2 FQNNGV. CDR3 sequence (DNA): TGTGCCAGCAGCTCCCCCCCTGGGGCCAACGTCCTGACTTTC. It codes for CASSSPPGANVLTF.

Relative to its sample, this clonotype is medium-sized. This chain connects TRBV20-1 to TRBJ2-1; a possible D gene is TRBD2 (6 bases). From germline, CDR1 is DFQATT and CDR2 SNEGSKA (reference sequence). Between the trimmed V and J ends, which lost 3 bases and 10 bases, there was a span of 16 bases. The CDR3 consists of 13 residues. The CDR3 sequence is CSASTGVPKEQFF. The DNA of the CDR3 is TGCAGTGCTAGCACGGGGGTGCCCAAAGAGCAGTTCTTC.

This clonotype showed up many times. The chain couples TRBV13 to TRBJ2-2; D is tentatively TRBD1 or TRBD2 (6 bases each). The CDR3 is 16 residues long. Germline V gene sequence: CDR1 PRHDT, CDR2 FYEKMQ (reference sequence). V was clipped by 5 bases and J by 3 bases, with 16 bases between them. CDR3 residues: CASSEEGGPHTGELFF. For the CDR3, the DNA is TGTGCCAGCAGCGAAGAAGGGGGGCCCCACACCGGGGAGCTGTTTTTT.

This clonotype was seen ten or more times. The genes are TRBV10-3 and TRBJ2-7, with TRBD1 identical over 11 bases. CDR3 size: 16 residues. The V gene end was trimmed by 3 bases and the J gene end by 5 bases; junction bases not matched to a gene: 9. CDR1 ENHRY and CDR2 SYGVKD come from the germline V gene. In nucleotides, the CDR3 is TGTGCCATCAGTGAACCGGGACAGGGGGTTAGCGACGAGCAGTACTTC. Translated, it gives CAISEPGQGVSDEQYF.